This T cell receptor beta chain is from a study of regulatory T cells in long-lasting Graves disease. General study points: Sharing of public clonotypes was greater in persistent patients (under 3,000) than in new patients (roughly 1,000).

iRepertoire HTBI primers and Arm-PCR of CDR3 regions built TCR beta libraries. TCRdb re-called the multiplex PCR reads with MiXCR, one entry per CDR3 protein. Seen here are around 470,000 distinct CDR3 sequences, approximately 15% observed once, and the top ten hold roughly 18%. As to time point: newly diagnosed GD, antithyroid drugs for less than 3 months. PBMC-extracted RNA yielded the TCR library. The CDR3 runs to 15 residues. From germline, CDR1 is MDHEN and CDR2 SYDVKM. V gave up 7 bases and J gave up 0 bases; unmatched junction bases: 9. This clonotype came up a few times. Antigen specificity is unknown. The same specimen was also included in a second study, on T cells in Graves' hyperthyroidism and ophthalmopathy.

The sequence derives from a woman in her forties or fifties with Graves disease. The sequences come from peripheral blood mononuclear cells (PBMCs), collected at new diagnosis, from a patient treated with antithyroid drugs. The chain joins TRBV28 to TRBJ2-7; 7 positions match TRBD2. CDR3 loop: CASKLLAGPSYEQYF. CDR3 in DNA: TGTGCCAGCAAACTCTTAGCGGGCCCCTCCTACGAGCAGTACTTC. Supplemented by reference TRBV28 and TRBJ2-7, the full variable domain reads DVKVTQSSRYLVKRTGEKVFLECVQDMDHENMFWYRQDPGLGLRLIYFSYDVKMKEKGDIPEGYSVSREKKERFSLILESASTNQTSMYLCASKLLAGPSYEQYFGPGTRLTVT.